These 25 T cell receptor beta chains share one sample of origin, sequenced in a study of cytomegalovirus exposure and HLA in healthy donors (dated by TCRdb to about 2017). Libraries were prepared through the immunoSEQ multiplex PCR assay. For the multiplex PCR, a mixture combining 60 forward primers for TCR Vbeta segments and 13 reverse primers for TCR Jbeta segments was used. TCRdb's version of the immuneACCESS table is confined to in-frame rearrangements and falls short of the full clone set. An unresolved V gene accounts for under half of the shortfall where checked; the remainder is of unknown origin. For this sample there are some 200,000 clones; around 74% appear just once. Of the sample, 1.5% to 1.7% falls within the top ten clones. The sample consisted of PBMCs. These receptors were taken from a girl aged 5 to 17 in good health and CMV-seropositive.

The V gene is TRBV2, the J gene TRBJ2-5, with 7 positions matching TRBD2. The V and J ends lost 4 bases and 5 bases, in that order; junction bases with no gene match: 13. Germline-derived CDR1 and CDR2 are SNHLY and FYNNEI. This CDR3 region has 16 residues. The CDR3 sequence is CASSAGGVPGRETQYF. DNA for the CDR3: TGTGCCAGCAGTGCGGGGGGTGTTCCCGGGAGGGAGACCCAGTACTTC.

This clone was seen once. The chain carries TRBV19 and TRBJ1-2; 11 positions agree with TRBD1. Trimming took 5 bases from V and 6 from J; bases not matched to a gene: 8. This CDR3 spans 15 amino acids. Germline CDR1 LNHDA, CDR2 SQIVND (reference sequence). The CDR3 spells CASSLRDRGSNGYTF. CDR3 coding DNA: TGTGCCAGTAGTCTCCGGGACAGGGGGAGTAATGGCTACACCTTC.

This clone was seen a few times. This sequence joins TRBV2 and TRBJ1-3, with 9 bases that match TRBD1. Germline CDR1 SNHLY, CDR2 FYNNEI. V lost 4 bases to trimming and J lost 2 bases; unmatched junction nucleotides: 6. This CDR3 is built from 16 residues. The CDR3 loop reads CASSARDRATGNTIYF. CDR3 nucleotides: TGTGCCAGCAGTGCCCGGGACAGGGCAACTGGAAACACCATATATTTT.

The V and J genes are TRBV6-1 and TRBJ2-2, with D unclear. Germline CDR1 and CDR2: MNHNS and SASEGT. V lost 8 bases to trimming and J lost 3 bases, with 4 bases between them. CDR3 length: 11 residues. CDR3: CASSHTGELFF. CDR3 bases: TGTGCCAGCTCTCACACCGGGGAGCTGTTTTTT.

The chain combines TRBV4-3 with TRBJ2-1; tentative D call: TRBD2 (5 bases). Germline V gives CDR1 LGHNA, CDR2 YSLEER. Trimming shortened V by 0 bases and J by 0 bases, and 9 bases separated the two germline ends. This CDR3 spans 16 amino acids. This CDR3 reads CASSQDGSGSYNEQFF. The CDR3 region has the DNA TGCGCCAGCAGCCAAGATGGCAGCGGCTCCTACAATGAGCAGTTCTTC.

This clone showed up just once. V is TRBV2 and J is TRBJ2-1; D perhaps matches TRBD2 (5 bases). The V gene lost 4 bases and the J gene lost 9 bases, with 7 bases spanning the gap. CDR3 length: 11 residues. The germline gives CDR1 SNHLY, CDR2 FYNNEI. In DNA, the CDR3 is TGTGCCAGCAGTGGGGCGGGTGAGCAGTTCTTC. This codes for CASSGAGEQFF. The whole variable domain, remainder taken from reference TRBV2 and TRBJ2-1, is EPEVTQTPSHQVTQMGQEVILRCVPISNHLYFYWYRQILGQKVEFLVSFYNNEISEKSEIFDDQFSVERPDGSNFTLKIRSTKLEDSAMYFCASSGAGEQFFGPGTRLTVL.

This clone was seen a few times. The chain uses TRBV5-8 and TRBJ1-5; 9 bases agree with TRBD1. Losses at the gene ends were 3 bases for V and 2 bases for J; bases not matched to a gene: 3. Germline V gene sequence: CDR1 SGHTS, CDR2 YDEGEE. CDR3 length: 15 amino acids. The CDR3 DNA reads TGTGCCAGCAGCTGGGGACAGGGTGGCAATCAGCCCCAGCATTTT. Encoded protein: CASSWGQGGNQPQHF. Based on the CDR3 plus reference TRBV5-8 and TRBJ1-5, the full variable domain is EAGVTQSPTHLIKTRGQQATLRCSPISGHTSVYWYQQALGLGLQFLLWYDEGEERNRGNFPPRFSGRQFPNYSSELNVNALELEDSALYLCASSWGQGGNQPQHFGDGTRLSIL.

The rearrangement links TRBV7-7 to TRBJ2-1, with 9 bases identical to TRBD2. Germline loops: CDR1 SSHAT, CDR2 FNYEAQ (reference sequence). The CDR3 loop spans 15 amino acids. V shed 5 bases and J 8 bases; nucleotides not matched to a gene: 10. The DNA for the CDR3 is TGTGCCAGCAGCGCAGAGCGGGGGGCGGTATATGAGCAGTTCTTC. Residues: CASSAERGAVYEQFF.

The gene calls are TRBV5-4 and TRBJ2-1; TRBD2 matches at 7 bases. The CDR3 has 15 amino acids. The V gene end was trimmed by 3 bases and the J gene end by 5 bases; junction bases not matched to a gene: 8. Germline V gene data show CDR1 as SGHNT and CDR2 as YYREEE (reference sequence). CDR3 in amino acids: CASSSGTTNHNEQFF. CDR3 nucleotide sequence: TGTGCCAGCAGCTCCGGGACTACAAATCACAATGAGCAGTTCTTC.

V usage is TRBV30 and J usage is TRBJ1-1; unclear D gene. Germline V gives CDR1 GTSNPN, CDR2 SVGIG (reference sequence). V was shortened by 0 bases and J by 4 bases, with 9 bases between the two germline ends. The CDR3 runs to 13 residues. Here the CDR3 reads CAWSVLVGTEAFF. In nucleotides, the CDR3 is TGTGCCTGGAGTGTACTTGTTGGCACTGAAGCTTTCTTT.

This clone has just a few counts. The chain links TRBV6-5 to TRBJ1-2; D possibly corresponds to TRBD1 (5 bases). The CDR3 has 14 residues. CDR1 MNHEY and CDR2 SVGAGI come from the germline V gene. Trimming pared 6 bases from V and 3 bases from J, leaving 14 bases between. The CDR3 nucleotides read TGTGCCAGCAGGGGGACTGTCTCCGACTATGGCTACACCTTC. It translates to CASRGTVSDYGYTF.

The chain has TRBV5-5 and TRBJ2-7; TRBD1 matches 9 bases. The V gene end was trimmed by 0 bases and the J gene end by 7 bases; junction bases not matched to a gene: 5. Germline V CDR1 and CDR2: SGHKS, YYEKEE (reference sequence). The CDR3 totals 14 residues. The CDR3 DNA is TGTGCCAGCAGCTTGGGACAGGGGGGAACAGAGCAGTACTTC. As protein: CASSLGQGGTEQYF.

This chain uses TRBV6-6 with TRBJ2-1; 11 bases match TRBD2. CDR3 length equals 15 residues. V lost 5 bases, J lost 6 bases, and 6 bases stayed unmatched. The germline V gene has CDR1 MNHNY and CDR2 SVGAGI (reference sequence). CDR3 in DNA: TGTGCCAGCAGTAACATAGCGGGGGGGGGCAATGAGCAGTTCTTC. Encoded protein: CASSNIAGGGNEQFF.

The chain recombines TRBV7-6 with TRBJ2-3; a weak D match, TRBD1 (6 bases). The V and J ends lost 5 bases and 1 base respectively, with 16 bases between them. Germline V gene data show CDR1 as SGHVS and CDR2 as FNYEAQ. The CDR3 is 16 amino acids. Here the CDR3 reads CASSRGQTKGTDTQYF. The CDR3 nucleotides are TGTGCCAGCAGCCGAGGACAGACGAAGGGCACAGATACGCAGTATTTT.

The chain employs TRBV5-4 and TRBJ2-7, with D uncertain. In germline, CDR1 is SGHNT, CDR2 YYREEE (reference sequence). V lost 5 bases to trimming and J lost 1 base, with 10 bases between them. CDR3 length: 13 residues. The CDR3 region is CASRLTTSYEQYF. The CDR3 bases are TGTGCCAGCAGGCTGACAACTTCCTACGAGCAGTACTTC.

This chain connects TRBV4-1 to TRBJ2-7; 9 nucleotides align to TRBD1. The V and J ends lost 4 bases and 1 base, in that order; junction bases with no gene match: 11. CDR3 length equals 17 residues. CDR1 is MGHRA, CDR2 YSYEKL, per germline. CDR3 nucleotide sequence: TGCGCCAGCAGCCTCGAAACTCCGGGACAGGGATCCTACGAGCAGTACTTC. It yields the protein CASSLETPGQGSYEQYF.

J is TRBJ2-7 and V is TRBV5-6; 7 nucleotides agree with TRBD2. Losses at the gene ends were 0 bases for V and 7 bases for J; bases not matched to a gene: 4. Germline V gene data show CDR1 as SGHDT and CDR2 as YYEEEE. The CDR3 contains 13 residues. This chain's CDR3 is CASSLVGGGEQYF. The CDR3 nucleotides read TGTGCCAGCAGCTTGGTCGGGGGAGGGGAGCAGTACTTC.

This chain links TRBV4-3 with TRBJ2-1, with D hard to call. Germline V gene sequence: CDR1 LGHNA, CDR2 YSLEER. V lost 0 bases and J 2 bases, leaving 11 bases between the germline ends. This CDR3 contains 16 residues. CDR3 residues: CASSQDPHSPYNEQFF. In nucleotides, the CDR3 is TGCGCCAGCAGCCAAGATCCCCACTCACCCTACAATGAGCAGTTCTTC.

This chain joins TRBV10-2 and TRBJ2-2, with a tentative D call TRBD2 (6 bases). The CDR3 loop spans 17 amino acids. Trimming took 2 bases from V and 6 from J, leaving 19 bases between them. Germline CDR1 WSHSY, CDR2 SAAADI. In DNA, the CDR3 is TGCGCCAGCAGTGAGGGGGCTGGGGGTGGGACTGCCGGGGAGCTGTTTTTT. Protein: CASSEGAGGGTAGELFF.

The chain joins TRBV2 to TRBJ2-2, with 7 bases aligning to TRBD2. CDR3 length: 17 residues. Germline V gene data show CDR1 as SNHLY and CDR2 as FYNNEI. V shed 1 base and J 1 base; nucleotides not matched to a gene: 6. CDR3 bases: TGTGCCAGCAGTGAAGTGGGGACTAACCGGAACACCGGGGAGCTGTTTTTT. Translating gives CASSEVGTNRNTGELFF.

The chain carries TRBV9 and TRBJ2-1, with 12 bases identical to TRBD2. From germline, CDR1 is SGDLS and CDR2 YYNGEE. The CDR3 has 14 amino acids. Trimming removed 4 bases from V and 7 bases from J; junction bases left unmatched: 3. CDR3 DNA sequence: TGTGCCAGCAGCACGACTAGCGGGGGTAATGAGCAGTTCTTC. It is translated as CASSTTSGGNEQFF.

V and J are TRBV18 and TRBJ2-5, with a tentative D call TRBD2 (6 bases). The V gene lost 1 base and the J gene lost 3 bases, with 6 bases spanning the gap. Germline V gene data show CDR1 as KGHSH and CDR2 as LQKENI. The CDR3 is 13 residues long. The CDR3 region is CASSPREEETQYF. For the CDR3, the DNA is TGTGCCAGCTCACCACGGGAGGAAGAGACCCAGTACTTC. Drawing the rest from reference TRBV18 and TRBJ2-5, the complete variable domain is NAGVMQNPRHLVRRRGQEARLRCSPMKGHSHVYWYRQLPEEGLKFMVYLQKENIIDESGMPKERFSAEFPKEGPSILRIQQVVRGDSAAYFCASSPREEETQYFGPGTRLLVL.

The chain couples TRBV30 to TRBJ2-3; 11 nucleotides align to TRBD2. V trimming: 3 bases; J trimming: 3 bases; junction bases outside the gene matches: 5. The germline V gene encodes CDR1 GTSNPN and CDR2 SVGIG (reference sequence). CDR3 length equals 15 residues. The CDR3 nucleotides read TGTGCCTGGAGCCGTGCTAGCGGGGGGACAGATACGCAGTATTTT. This gives the protein CAWSRASGGTDTQYF. The full variable domain, rest sourced from reference TRBV30 and TRBJ2-3, is SQTIHQWPATLVQPVGSPLSLECTVEGTSNPNLYWYRQAAGRGLQLLFYSVGIGQISSEVPQNLSASRPQDRQFILSSKKLLLSDSGFYLCAWSRASGGTDTQYFGPGTRLTVL.

V gene TRBV10-3 combines with J gene TRBJ2-1; D uncertain. Per germline, CDR1 ENHRY and CDR2 SYGVKD. V was clipped by 10 bases and J by 0 bases, with 13 bases between them. The CDR3 covers 14 residues. CDR3 sequence reads: CATASENSYNEQFF. The CDR3 DNA reads as TGTGCCACCGCCTCAGAAAACTCCTACAATGAGCAGTTCTTC.

This rearrangement joins TRBV18 to TRBJ2-1, with D perhaps TRBD1 (7 bases). Per the germline V gene, CDR1 is KGHSH and CDR2 is LQKENI. V gave up 6 bases and J gave up 0 bases, with 18 bases separating them. The length of the CDR3 is 17 residues. The CDR3 protein is CASSYLQGGSSYNEQFF. The CDR3 nucleotides read TGTGCCAGCTCCTACCTTCAGGGGGGCTCCTCCTACAATGAGCAGTTCTTC. The full variable domain, completed using reference TRBV18 and TRBJ2-1, is NAGVMQNPRHLVRRRGQEARLRCSPMKGHSHVYWYRQLPEEGLKFMVYLQKENIIDESGMPKERFSAEFPKEGPSILRIQQVVRGDSAAYFCASSYLQGGSSYNEQFFGPGTRLTVL.